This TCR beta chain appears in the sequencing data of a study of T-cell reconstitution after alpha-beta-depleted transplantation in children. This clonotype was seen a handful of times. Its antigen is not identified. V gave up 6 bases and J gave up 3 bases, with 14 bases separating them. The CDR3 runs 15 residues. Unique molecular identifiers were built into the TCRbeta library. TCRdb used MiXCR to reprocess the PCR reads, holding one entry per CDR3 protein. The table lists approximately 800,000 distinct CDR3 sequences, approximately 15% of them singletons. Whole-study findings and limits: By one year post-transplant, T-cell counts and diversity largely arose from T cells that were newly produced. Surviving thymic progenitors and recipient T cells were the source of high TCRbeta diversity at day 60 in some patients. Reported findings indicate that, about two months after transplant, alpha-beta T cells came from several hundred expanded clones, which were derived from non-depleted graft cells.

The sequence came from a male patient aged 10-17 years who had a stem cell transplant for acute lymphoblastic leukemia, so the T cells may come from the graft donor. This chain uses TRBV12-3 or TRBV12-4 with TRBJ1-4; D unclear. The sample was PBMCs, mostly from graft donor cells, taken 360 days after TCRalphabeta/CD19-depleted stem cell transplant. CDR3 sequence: CASSFTPGANEKLFF. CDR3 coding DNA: TGTGCCAGCAGCTTTACCCCCGGGGCTAATGAAAAACTGTTTTTT.